The 10 T cell receptor beta chains below all came from one sample that was sequenced in a study of T cell responses to AZD1222 COVID-19 vaccine. Measured with immunoSEQ multiplex PCR; TCRdb has only the in-frame clones, and not every one. Of around 90,000 clones in the sample, around 90% are singletons; the top ten hold roughly 5.6%. Sequencing used peripheral blood, obtained on day 0 of MenACWY control vaccination. These receptors were obtained from an adult in good health.

This chain connects TRBV10-2 to TRBJ1-1; 7 nucleotides line up with TRBD1. With V trimmed by 6 bases and J by 1 base, 5 bases remained unmatched. The germline V gene encodes CDR1 WSHSY and CDR2 SAAADI. This CDR3 has 14 residues. Written as DNA, the CDR3 is TGCGCCAGCAGGTTAGGGACAGCGAACACTGAAGCTTTCTTT. It is translated as CASRLGTANTEAFF.

As concerns this clone: Being one base from a much bigger clone, this may be a read error. Distinct nucleotide sequences in the sample also encode this CDR3. V gene TRBV28 combines with J gene TRBJ2-5; D remains unclear. The germline V gene encodes CDR1 MDHEN and CDR2 SYDVKM. With 6 bases removed from V and 2 bases from J, the gap between germline ends came to 7 bases. The length of the CDR3 is 12 residues. The CDR3 sequence is CASSPGQETQYF. The CDR3 DNA reads TGTGCCAGCAGCCCCGGGCAAGAGACCCAGTACTTC. The entire variable domain, with the rest obtained from reference TRBV28 and TRBJ2-5, is as follows: DVKVTQSSRYLVKRTGEKVFLECVQDMDHENMFWYRQDPGLGLRLIYFSYDVKMKEKGDIPEGYSVSREKKERFSLILESASTNQTSMYLCASSPGQETQYFGPGTRLLVL.

The chain couples TRBV7-9 to TRBJ2-1; 9 nucleotides align to TRBD1. The CDR3 has 15 residues. CDR1 is SEHNR and CDR2 is FQNEAQ in the germline V gene (reference sequence). V lost 8 bases and J lost 3; bases outside the gene matches: 8. This CDR3 reads CASGRGQGIYNEQFF. Here the CDR3 DNA reads TGTGCCAGCGGGAGGGGACAGGGAATCTACAATGAGCAGTTCTTC.

This chain links TRBV9 with TRBJ2-1, with 7 bases lining up with TRBD2. CDR3 size: 12 residues. CDR1 and CDR2 from the germline V gene are SGDLS and YYNGEE. After removal of 1 base from V and 13 bases from J, the junction contained 5 bases not matched to a gene. CDR3 DNA sequence: TGTGCCAGCAGCGTAAGCGGGAAGTCTCAGTTCTTC. Amino acids: CASSVSGKSQFF.

The chain joins TRBV9 to TRBJ1-1, with D possibly TRBD1 on 6 matching bases. Germline V gene data show CDR1 as SGDLS and CDR2 as YYNGEE. V dropped 0 bases and J dropped 3 bases, with 12 bases sitting between them. The CDR3 spans 15 residues. CDR3 protein: CASSVVVGGYTEAFF. CDR3 DNA: TGTGCCAGCAGCGTAGTAGTTGGGGGCTACACTGAAGCTTTCTTT.

J is TRBJ1-1 and V is TRBV6-5; D is unresolved. Germline-derived CDR1 and CDR2 are MNHEY and SVGAGI. The V and J ends lost 1 base and 4 bases respectively, with 13 bases between them. The CDR3 runs 15 residues. In DNA, the CDR3 is TGTGCCAGCAGTTACTTAGGCCAACCGAGCACTGAAGCTTTCTTT. It translates to CASSYLGQPSTEAFF.

This clone has more than one count but fewer than ten. This chain uses TRBV6-1 with TRBJ1-5; D remains ambiguous. The CDR3 length is 14 residues. V lost 0 bases and J 5 bases, leaving 8 bases between the germline ends. Germline assignment: CDR1 MNHNS and CDR2 SASEGT. CDR3 amino acids: CASSEAESHQPQHF. The CDR3 coding sequence is TGTGCCAGCAGTGAAGCCGAATCCCATCAGCCCCAGCATTTT.

The chain recombines TRBV11-2 with TRBJ2-5; TRBD2 might be the D (5 bases). V was pared by 4 bases and J by 1 base, with 16 bases between. The CDR3 runs 16 residues. Germline CDR1 reads SGHAT; CDR2 reads FQNNGV. The CDR3: CASSSPLLGVQETQYF. In DNA form, the CDR3 reads TGTGCCAGCAGCTCTCCACTACTGGGAGTCCAAGAGACCCAGTACTTC. Full variable domain (rest looked up from reference TRBV11-2 and TRBJ2-5): EAGVAQSPRYKIIEKRQSVAFWCNPISGHATLYWYQQILGQGPKLLIQFQNNGVVDDSQLPKDRFSAERLKGVDSTLKIQPAKLEDSAVYLCASSSPLLGVQETQYFGPGTRLLVL.

This sequence joins TRBV10-3 and TRBJ2-7; 9 bases are a match to TRBD1. CDR1 is ENHRY and CDR2 is SYGVKD in the germline V gene. This CDR3 is 14 amino acids long. J was trimmed by 3 bases and V by 4 bases; bases with no gene match: 4. Written as DNA, the CDR3 is TGTGCCATCAGTGGGGGACAGGGTGACTACGAGCAGTACTTC. Residues: CAISGGQGDYEQYF.

The chain carries TRBV19 and TRBJ2-1; D tentatively fits TRBD1 or TRBD2 (6 bases each). V dropped 3 bases and J dropped 7 bases, with 13 bases sitting between them. CDR1 is LNHDA, CDR2 SQIVND, per germline (reference sequence). This CDR3 region has 14 residues. DNA of the CDR3: TGTGCCAGTAGTATGGGGGCAGGGAGGAATGAGCAGTTCTTC. This sequence encodes CASSMGAGRNEQFF.